The sequence of this T cell receptor (beta chain) was determined in a study of cytomegalovirus exposure and HLA in healthy donors (dated by TCRdb to about 2017). Concerning the study at large: An earlier analysis of roughly 500 of the donors reported about 250 Gb of sequence data and some 120 million unique TCR beta sequences from 150 million to 200 million T cells. An earlier analysis of nearly 600 of the donors applied high-throughput TCR beta sequencing to assess whether each TCR beta V gene segment acted as functional or pseudogenic. The T cell repertoires of 670 or so subjects were profiled by immunosequencing and related to cytomegalovirus serostatus. The genetic ancestry cluster associated with self-reported Caucasian donors included 81% of the 398 genotyped donors. Among 300 to 450 genotyped donors of the cohort, an average of around 240,000 unique TCR beta nucleotide sequences were sequenced per donor, roughly 18% of them non-productive. The later analysis used no new phenotypic data to find candidate immune exposures, relying instead on TCR beta sequences and their occurrence across donors. Every repertoire in the discovery cohort had been generated on one and the same sequencing platform. In addition to the first cohort of around 670 subjects, a separate validation cohort of some 120 different subjects was used. A few DR-DQ haplotypes were handled as single units for association and clustering because linkage in the cohort was strong. The number of typed donors differed by locus: about 620-640 for A, B, C, DRB1 and DQB1; roughly 510 for DQA1; some 610 for DPA1; and approximately 450 for DPB1. To predict cytomegalovirus infection status, the study combined high-throughput TCR immunosequencing, statistical association of individual TCRs with disease status, and machine learning. Donor age, sex, ethnicity and CMV serostatus were compiled alongside the repertoire data. HLA typing included class I and class II loci at four-digit resolution. A later analysis re-examined previously published TCR beta repertoires from several hundred donors and added high-resolution HLA genotyping to investigate patterns of TCR occurrence. Roughly 310 gigabases of sequencing data and 78 million or so unique TCR sequences were included in an early release covering about 700 HLA-typed donors. In a later genetic analysis, genome-wide SNP genotypes for about 60% of the 666 donors were used, and that subset was treated as a discovery cohort. The aim of the study was to test whether cataloging public T cell receptors could identify signatures of past pathogen exposure.

CDR1 and CDR2 were assigned from the germline V gene as WSHSY and SAAADI. From the cysteine through the phenylalanine, the CDR3 covers 15 amino acids. Of the read, only the CDR3 DNA is kept; its 45 bases are in frame from base 1. Library preparation employed the immunoSEQ multiplex PCR assay. For the multiplex PCR, a mixture combining 60 forward primers for TCR Vbeta segments and 13 reverse primers for TCR Jbeta segments was used. The CDR3 region of rearranged TCR beta genes was amplified from genomic DNA by a multiplex PCR assay. Amplified TCR beta libraries were sequenced as 87-base-pair reads on the Illumina HiSeq System. Under the source paper's analysis protocol: In a later analysis, 77 million or so unique TCR beta chains were counted across the roughly 610 repertoires, and approximately 11 million of these chains were shared by at least two donors. Raw reads were error-corrected and collapsed into unique sequences with a nearest-neighbor algorithm that merged closely related sequences to remove PCR and sequencing errors. To assign V, D and J gene segments, CDR3 sequences were aligned to IMGT reference sequences. For a sequence to be retained, a match of at least six nucleotides was required to both a V gene segment and a J gene segment. A rearrangement counted as productive if the CDR3 had no stop codons and remained in frame with V and J, and every other rearrangement counted as non-productive. CDR3 was defined by IMGT convention, running from the second conserved V-encoded cysteine to the conserved J-encoded phenylalanine. The earlier analysis of about 590 of the donors excluded sequences that lacked an unambiguous match to a single V gene segment. An earlier analysis of under 750 of the donors called V segments functional above 56.7% productive rearrangements and segregating when the between-donor standard deviation exceeded 5%. A statistical classification framework was built to diagnose cytomegalovirus status from the catalog of TCR beta chain sequences. V and J gene assignment, in a later analysis, came from comparing TCR nucleotide sequences with IMGT/GENE-DB human TR gene sequences. In a later analysis, CDR3 sequences and most-parsimonious VDJ recombination scenarios were assigned using the TCRdist pipeline. A later analysis defined each TCR beta chain by its CDR3 amino acid sequence plus V-gene family, and excluded reads lacking a unique V-gene family. As a way to deal with suspected cross-contamination and a sequencing artifact, a later analysis dropped roughly 600 nucleotide sequences that were highly shared and had low generation probability. In a later analysis, a clonal expansion index was calculated for each public chain from normalized within-repertoire ranks of inferred template counts. A later analysis computed generation probabilities with a VDJ recombination model fitted to out-of-frame rearrangements, and checked the results against IGoR. Hypergeometric tests were used in a later analysis to score TCR-TCR, TCR-HLA and TCR-CMV co-occurrence, with a repertoire-size bias correction applied to the TCR pairs. In a later analysis, false discovery rates were estimated by permuting HLA or CMV assignments 20 times. In a later analysis, co-occurring TCRs were grouped using DBSCAN, with TCRdist sequence similarity added in when clustering inside HLA-allele-positive subsets. Repertoires with fewer than 30,000 or more than 120,000 public chains, plus five repertoires with anomalous nucleotide sharing, were excluded from co-occurrence clustering. Held by TCRdb, this immuneACCESS table contains in-frame sequences only and omits some clones. Under half of the omission traces to an unresolved V gene where checked; the cause of the rest is unknown. That table supplies the V and J calls and clone size; D and trimming were determined from the DNA. This sample has approximately 70,000 clones in its table, and around 72% of those were observed once. The ten biggest clones cover 12% to 15% of the sample.

What the research found in general, with its limitations: Strong co-occurrence of HLA alleles, especially DR and DQ, made assigning TCR associations to individual alleles difficult. The authors suggested that the approach could potentially be extended to other disease states and immunological phenotypes. The study gave a list of 150 to 200 TCR beta chains associated with cytomegalovirus. In a later analysis, the rate of TCR association differed among HLA loci, with DRB1 alleles having the most associated TCRs and HLA-C alleles having the fewest. According to a later analysis, parvovirus B19, influenza, CMV and Epstein-Barr virus appeared linked to several top co-occurrence clusters. Because some donors lacked HLA typing at each locus, the association tests relied only on the typed subset. The 87-base-pair reads could not distinguish some IMGT-functional V segments, including TRBV6-2 and TRBV6-3, so those segments were excluded. Presence/absence analyses assumed roughly uniform sequencing depth across donors, an assumption that may not hold. An association between a missense DCLRE1C variant and V-gene and J-gene trimming of TCR beta chains was found in a later genetic analysis and replicated in an independent cohort. Linkage disequilibrium might explain the correlated functional status among segregating V segments, but an unknown experimental factor could not be ruled out. Broadly in line with IMGT annotations, most TCR beta V segments showed up in productive rearrangements about 90% or about 30% of the time in an earlier analysis of around 600 of the donors. In a later analysis, about 16,000 TCR beta sequences were associated with specific HLA alleles at a false discovery rate of 0.05. A further reported finding was that TCR beta sequences accurately predicted the HLA-A and HLA-B alleles for most subjects in the first cohort. The cohort was sequenced for TCR beta chains only, and without alpha or paired-chain data the features that could be detected were limited. Most TCR sequences were seen in very few donors, while some public TCRs were found in many individuals. In vitro tests confirmed that a few of the cytomegalovirus-associated TCR beta chains recognize cytomegalovirus antigens. In a later genetic analysis, fewer N-insertions in productive TCRs were reported among donors in an Asian-associated ancestry cluster than the roughly 700-donor mean. A later analysis found that HLA-associated TCR beta chains were more clonally expanded and had lower generation probabilities than equally common non-associated chains. Cytomegalovirus status was reported to be diagnosed by the classifier with high specificity and sensitivity in both the original and validation cohorts. A later analysis found that most CMV-associated TCR beta chains appeared HLA-restricted, with HLA associations seemingly driven largely by CMV exposure. Because counts were too low, some 16 rarely observed V segments, including chromosome 9 orphons, were excluded from the earlier analysis of about 500 of the donors. Immune exposure information for the cohort was limited to CMV serostatus. A cluster of highly shared sequence variants was judged likely to be a technical artifact of the sequencing pipeline.

The cohort comprised some 700 healthy bone marrow donors. Cohort members were all nominally healthy when sampled, although unrecorded immune exposures were likely present. The donor tested CMV seropositive, placing the donor among the roughly 300 seropositive members of the cohort. A peripheral blood sample was provided by each donor, and peripheral blood mononuclear cells were used for TCR beta sequencing. The Qiagen DNeasy Blood Extraction Kit was used to extract genomic DNA from the blood cell samples. Comments on this clone: Its antigen is still unknown. One end of the junction fails to match germline, which may point to a read error.

Sequenced sample: PBMCs. This TCR derives from a male donor in good health and CMV-seropositive. The rearrangement joined TRBV10-2 to TRBJ2-5; 7 bases in the junction line up with TRBD2. CDR3 sequence: CASSLSGKAQETQYF. The DNA sequence reads TGCGCCAGCAGTTTGAGCGGGAAGGCCCAAGAGACTCAGTACTTC.